This record concerns one TCR beta chain sequence. Antigen: not known. This table comes from immunoSEQ multiplex PCR, and its TCRdb copy is limited to in-frame clones, with some not included. The sample contains 80,000 or so clones, about 93% of which appear only once. This specimen comes from a study of OX40 agonist ivuxolimab in advanced cancers. Study outcomes and limitations: At doses 0.1 to 3.0 mg/kg, CD4+ and CD8+ clones expanded.

The CDR3 consists of 14 residues. The germline V gene encodes CDR1 GTSNPN and CDR2 SVGIG (reference sequence). V lost 5 bases to trimming and J lost 6 bases; unmatched junction nucleotides: 7. The TCR originated in an adult with an advanced solid tumor such as melanoma, head and neck, liver or kidney cancer. The chain joins TRBV30 to TRBJ2-3; 11 positions agree with TRBD2. The sample consisted of CD4+ or CD8+ T cells sorted from blood, taken in a trial of the OX40 agonist ivuxolimab. CDR3 nucleotide sequence: TGTGCCTGGGAAGTAGCGGGAGGGTTTGATACGCAGTATTTT. Amino acid sequence: CAWEVAGGFDTQYF.